Listed here is a single T cell receptor beta chain. Its antigen specificity is not known. A read error may produce the germline difference seen at one junction end. The data are from a study of cytomegalovirus exposure and HLA in healthy donors listed by TCRdb under 2017. Regarding the study in general: According to a later analysis, the 120 or so validation repertoires were produced on the same platform as the 666 repertoires of the first cohort. The study was designed to test whether signatures of past pathogen exposure could be identified by cataloging public T cell receptors. Along with the roughly 700-subject first cohort, a separate validation cohort of over a hundred different subjects was used. To predict cytomegalovirus infection status, the study brought together high-throughput TCR immunosequencing, statistical association of individual TCRs with disease status, and machine learning. The research as a whole found: It was suggested by the authors that the approach could potentially be generalized to other disease states and immunological phenotypes. Subsequent analysis determined that TCRs grouped into clusters in the first cohort also showed a tendency toward co-occurrence across the roughly 130 validation repertoires, and 85% to 95% of cluster scores exceeded 0. While some public TCRs were present in many individuals, most TCR sequences turned up only very rarely across donors. In the study, about 150 TCR beta chains were listed as associated with cytomegalovirus. The classifier was reported to diagnose cytomegalovirus status with high specificity and sensitivity in both the original and validation cohorts. In vitro tests confirmed that three of the cytomegalovirus-associated TCR beta chains recognize cytomegalovirus antigens. The validation cohort had no HLA typing available for a later analysis, so co-occurrence within that cohort was assessed over all 130 or so repertoires.

Library method: the immunoSEQ multiplex PCR assay. On the study's bioinformatics: A statistical classification framework was developed to diagnose cytomegalovirus status using the catalog of TCR beta chain sequences. TCRdb took over this immuneACCESS table, retaining in-frame rearrangements with V and J assigned. Such tables are incomplete; in checked studies, under half of the missing clones stem from an unresolved V gene, and the remainder is unexplained. V and J calls and clone size are those listed in that table; D and trimming were worked out from the DNA. Counted in this sample were 120,000 to 150,000 clones; about 87% of them appeared once. Clones ranked in the top ten supply just under 9% of the sample. The germline V gene (reference sequence) provides CDR1 SSHAT and CDR2 FNYEAQ. The CDR3 sequence holds 17 residues, the cysteine and phenylalanine included. Left in the record is the CDR3 DNA by itself, 51 bases read in frame from the first base.

The donors belonged to the validation cohort of roughly 120 subjects, which was separate from the approximately 700-subject first cohort. The receptor comes from a man aged 18 to 35 in good health and CMV-seropositive. The chain couples TRBV7-7 to TRBJ2-2; TRBD2 lines up with 12 middle nucleotides. Sequencing used PBMCs. The CDR3 loop reads CASSVGTSGFSTGELFF. The bases are TGTGCTAGCAGCGTGGGGACTAGCGGGTTTAGCACCGGGGAGCTGTTTTTT.